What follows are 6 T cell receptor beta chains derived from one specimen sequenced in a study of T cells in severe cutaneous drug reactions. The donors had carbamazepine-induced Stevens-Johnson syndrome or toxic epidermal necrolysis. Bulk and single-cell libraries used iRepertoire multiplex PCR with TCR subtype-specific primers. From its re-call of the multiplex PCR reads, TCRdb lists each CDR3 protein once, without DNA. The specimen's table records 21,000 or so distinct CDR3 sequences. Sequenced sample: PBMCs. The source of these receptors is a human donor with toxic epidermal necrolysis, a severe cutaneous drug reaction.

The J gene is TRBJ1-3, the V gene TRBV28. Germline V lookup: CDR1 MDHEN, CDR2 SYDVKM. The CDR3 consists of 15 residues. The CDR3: CASNGESLYGNTIYF.

This chain's CDR3 is CSVVTGANTEAFF. V is TRBV29-1 and J is TRBJ1-1; the D call from TCRdb, TRBD1, cannot be confirmed without DNA. This CDR3 region has 13 residues. CDR1 and CDR2 from the germline V gene are SQVTM and ANQGSEA. The whole variable domain, filled in from reference TRBV29-1 and TRBJ1-1, reads SAVISQKPSRDICQRGTSLTIQCQVDSQVTMMFWYRQQPGQSLTLIATANQGSEATYESGFVIDKFPISRPNLTFSTLTVSNMSPEDSSIYLCSVVTGANTEAFFGQGTRLTVV.

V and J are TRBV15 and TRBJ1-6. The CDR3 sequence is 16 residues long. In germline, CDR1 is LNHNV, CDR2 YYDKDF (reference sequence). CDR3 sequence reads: CATSRAGFEGNSPLHF. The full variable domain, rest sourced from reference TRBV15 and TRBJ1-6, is DAMVIQNPRYQVTQFGKPVTLSCSQTLNHNVMYWYQQKSSQAPKLLFHYYDKDFNNEADTPDNFQSRRPNTSFCFLDIRSPGLGDTAMYLCATSRAGFEGNSPLHFGNGTRLTVT.

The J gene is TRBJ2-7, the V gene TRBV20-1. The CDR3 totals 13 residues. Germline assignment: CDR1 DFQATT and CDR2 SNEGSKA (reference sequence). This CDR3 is CSAQSQSSYEQYF.

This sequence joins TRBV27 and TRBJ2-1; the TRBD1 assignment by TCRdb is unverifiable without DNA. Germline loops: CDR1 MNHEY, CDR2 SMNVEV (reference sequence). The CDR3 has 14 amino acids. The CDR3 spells CASSLGGGGNEQFF.

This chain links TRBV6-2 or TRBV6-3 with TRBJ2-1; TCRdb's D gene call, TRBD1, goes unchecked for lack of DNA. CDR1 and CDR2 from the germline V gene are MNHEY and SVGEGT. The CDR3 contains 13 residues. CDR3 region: CASNSGTTNEQFF.